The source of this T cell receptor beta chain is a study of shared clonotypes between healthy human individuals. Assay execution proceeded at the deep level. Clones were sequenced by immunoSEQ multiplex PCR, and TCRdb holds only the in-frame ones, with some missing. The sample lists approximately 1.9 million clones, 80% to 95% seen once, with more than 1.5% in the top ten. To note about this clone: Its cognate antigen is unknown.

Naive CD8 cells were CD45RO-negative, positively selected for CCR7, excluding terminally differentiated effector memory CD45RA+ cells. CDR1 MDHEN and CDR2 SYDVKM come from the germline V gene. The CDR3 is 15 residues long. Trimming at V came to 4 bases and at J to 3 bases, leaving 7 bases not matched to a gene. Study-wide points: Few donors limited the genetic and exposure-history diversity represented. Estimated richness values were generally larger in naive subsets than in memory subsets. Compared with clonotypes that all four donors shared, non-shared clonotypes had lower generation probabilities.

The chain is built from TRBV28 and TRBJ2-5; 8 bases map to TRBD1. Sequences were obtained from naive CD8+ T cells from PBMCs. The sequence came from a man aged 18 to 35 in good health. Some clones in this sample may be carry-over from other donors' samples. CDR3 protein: CASSYPRTGKETQYF. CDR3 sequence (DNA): TGTGCCAGCAGTTACCCCCGGACAGGGAAAGAGACCCAGTACTTC.